This T cell receptor (beta chain) was profiled in a study of shared clonotypes between healthy human individuals. Produced via immunoSEQ multiplex PCR; TCRdb's table is partial and in-frame only. Among about 2.1 million clones, roughly 95% were seen once, and the ten largest hold approximately 1.7%. Naive CD8 cells lacked CD45RO and underwent positive selection for CCR7, leaving out terminally differentiated effector memory CD45RA+ cells. Nashville, Tennessee was home to all donors, each a Caucasian adult. This clone was counted a few times. The CDR3 is 13 amino acids. Germline V lookup: CDR1 MNHEY, CDR2 SVGAGI. Deletions cut 6 bases from V and 5 bases from J, with 13 bases between.

The chain recombines TRBV6-5 with TRBJ1-1; D ambiguous. Material for sequencing was naive CD8+ T cells from PBMCs. This receptor was obtained from a man younger than 30 in good health. Some clones in this sample may be carry-over from other donors' samples. The CDR3 loop reads CASRDLRGTEAFF. CDR3 nucleotides: TGTGCCAGCAGGGACTTGCGTGGGACTGAAGCTTTCTTT.